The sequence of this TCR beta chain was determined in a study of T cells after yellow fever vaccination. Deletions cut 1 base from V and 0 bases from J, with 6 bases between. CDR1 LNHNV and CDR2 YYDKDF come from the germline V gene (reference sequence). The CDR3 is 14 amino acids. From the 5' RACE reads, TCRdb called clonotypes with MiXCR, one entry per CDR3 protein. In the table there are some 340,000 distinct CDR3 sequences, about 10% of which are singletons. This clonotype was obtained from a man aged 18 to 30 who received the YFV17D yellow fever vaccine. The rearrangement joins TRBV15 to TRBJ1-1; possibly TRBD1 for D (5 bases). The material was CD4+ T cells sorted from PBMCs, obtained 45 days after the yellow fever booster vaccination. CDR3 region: CATSRGQMNTEAFF. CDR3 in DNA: TGTGCCACCAGCAGAGGACAGATGAACACTGAAGCTTTCTTT.